The 9 T cell receptor beta chains below come from one sample, sequenced in a study of T cell responses to AZD1222 COVID-19 vaccine. Using immunoSEQ multiplex PCR, the repertoire was profiled, and TCRdb retains in-frame clones only, with some absent. This sample carries 130,000 to 150,000 clones, 89% of them seen once, and the ten largest clones take 4.5% to 6%. The starting material was peripheral blood, obtained on day 0 of AZD1222 vaccination. The source of these receptors is an adult in good health.

V and J are TRBV5-1 and TRBJ2-1, with 8 positions matching TRBD2. The CDR3 loop spans 15 amino acids. Germline CDR1 SGHRS, CDR2 YFSETQ. The ends lost 4 bases at V and 3 bases at J; junction bases unmatched: 6. CDR3 residues: CASSKIRGGYNEQFF. The CDR3 nucleotides read TGCGCCAGCAGCAAGATACGGGGGGGCTACAATGAGCAGTTCTTC. Supplemented by reference TRBV5-1 and TRBJ2-1, the full variable domain reads KAGVTQTPRYLIKTRGQQVTLSCSPISGHRSVSWYQQTPGQGLQFLFEYFSETQRNKGNFPGRFSGRQFSNSRSEMNVSTLELGDSALYLCASSKIRGGYNEQFFGPGTRLTVL.

V gene TRBV19 combines with J gene TRBJ2-2, with 13 bases lining up with TRBD2. V trimming: 5 bases; J trimming: 5 bases; junction bases outside the gene matches: 8. CDR1 and CDR2 from the germline V gene are LNHDA and SQIVND (reference sequence). This CDR3 has 17 amino acids. CDR3 amino acids: CASSLGGLAGRTGELFF. CDR3 nucleotides: TGTGCCAGTAGTCTGGGGGGACTAGCGGGAAGGACCGGGGAGCTGTTTTTT.

V usage is TRBV4-2 and J usage is TRBJ2-7; 7 bases match TRBD2. V was pared by 0 bases and J by 7 bases, with 15 bases of the junction left unmatched. Germline V gene lookup returns CDR1 LGHNA and CDR2 YNFKEQ. This CDR3 comprises 17 residues. The CDR3 DNA sequence: TGTGCCAGCAGCCAAGATATCTTTAGGGACTTGGGAGGGGAGCAGTACTTC. This encodes CASSQDIFRDLGGEQYF.

The CDR3 spells CASSSVAGWITGELFF. CDR3 DNA: TGTGCCAGCAGTTCCGTAGCGGGATGGATCACCGGGGAGCTGTTTTTT. The genes are TRBV2 and TRBJ2-2; 8 bases are shared with TRBD2. With V trimmed by 5 bases and J by 4 bases, 9 bases remained unmatched. Germline CDR1 and CDR2: SNHLY and FYNNEI. CDR3 length: 16 residues.

CDR3 region: CASSVRAAGTGELFF. The DNA for the CDR3 is TGTGCCAGCAGCGTACGAGCCGCGGGCACCGGGGAGCTGTTTTTT. This rearrangement joins TRBV9 to TRBJ2-2; a weak D match, TRBD2 (5 bases). V was cut by 1 base and J by 4 bases, with 11 bases left in between. CDR1 and CDR2 (germline): SGDLS, YYNGEE. This CDR3 comprises 15 residues.

This chain joins TRBV7-3 and TRBJ2-3; D is uncertain. This CDR3 has 12 residues. Germline CDR1 and CDR2: SGHTA and FQGTGA. The germline V and J ends were trimmed by 5 bases and 4 bases, with 7 bases remaining between them. DNA for the CDR3: TGTGCCAGCAGCATCATTGCAGATACGCAGTATTTT. It specifies CASSIIADTQYF.

V and J are TRBV28 and TRBJ1-5, with D possibly being TRBD1 (5 bases). Germline lookup yields CDR1 MDHEN and CDR2 SYDVKM. V lost 3 bases and J 5 bases, leaving 17 bases between the germline ends. The CDR3 runs 16 residues. The CDR3 loop is CASSFLGGRGDQPQHF. In DNA form, the CDR3 reads TGTGCCAGCAGTTTTCTCGGCGGGAGGGGAGATCAGCCCCAGCATTTT.

This sequence joins TRBV19 and TRBJ1-2; D might be TRBD1 (6 bases). V was trimmed by 5 bases and J by 7 bases, leaving 14 bases between them. The CDR3 runs to 13 residues. Germline CDR1 LNHDA, CDR2 SQIVND (reference sequence). The CDR3 DNA reads TGTGCCAGTAGTCCCAGGGGCCCTATTGGCTACACCTTC. Residues: CASSPRGPIGYTF.

V and J are TRBV4-3 and TRBJ1-3; the D is unclear. Deletions cut 2 bases from V and 3 bases from J, with 23 bases between. Germline lookup yields CDR1 LGHNA and CDR2 YSLEER. This CDR3 contains 19 residues. CDR3 amino acids: CASSQQWGHSPRGGNTIYF. The CDR3, as DNA: TGCGCCAGCAGCCAACAATGGGGTCATTCACCTCGGGGTGGAAACACCATATATTTT.